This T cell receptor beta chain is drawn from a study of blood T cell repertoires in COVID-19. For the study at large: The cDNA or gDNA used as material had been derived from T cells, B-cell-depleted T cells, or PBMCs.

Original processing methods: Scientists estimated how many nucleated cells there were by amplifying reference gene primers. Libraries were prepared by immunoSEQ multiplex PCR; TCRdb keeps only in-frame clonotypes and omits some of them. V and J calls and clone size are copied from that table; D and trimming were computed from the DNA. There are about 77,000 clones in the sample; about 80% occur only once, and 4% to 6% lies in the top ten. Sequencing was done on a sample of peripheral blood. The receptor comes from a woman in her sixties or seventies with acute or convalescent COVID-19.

CDR3 bases: TGTGCCAGCAGCTCGTCCCCCGTTAGCAATCAGCCCCAGCATTTT. Residues: CASSSSPVSNQPQHF. The gene calls are TRBV5-6 and TRBJ1-5; D is ambiguous. CDR1 and CDR2 from the germline V gene are SGHDT and YYEEEE. Trimming removed 3 bases at V and 0 bases at J, with 10 bases between. The CDR3 totals 15 residues.